This is a list of T cell receptor beta chains from one sample in a study of regulatory and conventional T cells in RAG deficiency. The table came from immunoSEQ multiplex PCR; TCRdb's copy has only in-frame clones and leaves some out. This table holds some 7,300 clones, approximately 82% found once. These records were also assigned to another study, of regulatory T cells.

The sequenced sample was CD8+ T cells sorted from blood. The receptors shown here come from a human donor in good health. The CDR3 runs from the conserved cysteine through the conserved F or W. A D gene is named only where the DNA matches it firmly. Where a row states a size, it is once, few, many or the class of an expanded clone; other rows omit it.

CDR3aa,CDR3nt,v_gene,j_gene,d_gene,abundance
CASSRQGARTDTQYF,TGTGCCAGCAGTAGACAGGGGGCTCGGACAGATACGCAGTATTTT,TRBV6-5,TRBJ2-3,TRBD1,.
CASSPLGDYTDTQYF,TGTGCCAGCAGCCCGCTCGGGGATTACACAGATACGCAGTATTTT,TRBV9,TRBJ2-3,.,.
CASSQTLTGTNYGYTF,TGTGCCAGCAGCCAAACTTTAACAGGAACTAACTATGGCTACACCTTC,TRBV7-9,TRBJ1-2,.,.
CASSERSNYGYTF,TGTGCCAGCAGTGAACGGTCGAACTATGGCTACACCTTC,TRBV25-1,TRBJ1-2,.,.
CASSDGSYEQYF,TGTGCCAGCAGCGACGGGTCCTACGAGCAGTACTTC,TRBV4-2,TRBJ2-7,.,.
CASSFDGGDQPQHF,TGTGCCAGCAGTTTTGATGGGGGAGATCAGCCCCAGCATTTT,TRBV28,TRBJ1-5,.,.
CASSPRGFGETQYF,TGTGCCAGCAGCCCTAGGGGATTCGGGGAGACCCAGTACTTC,TRBV27,TRBJ2-5,.,.
CASSLEDQGNTIYF,TGTGCCAGCAGTTTGGAAGACCAGGGAAACACCATATATTTT,TRBV27,TRBJ1-3,.,.
CASSIEGGGQYF,TGTGCCAGCAGCATTGAAGGGGGAGGGCAGTACTTC,TRBV7-6,TRBJ2-7,.,few
CASSSTGTGTHYGYTF,TGTGCCAGTAGTTCCACCGGGACCGGGACTCACTATGGCTACACCTTC,TRBV19,TRBJ1-2,.,few
CAISPAGNNQPQHF,TGTGCCATCAGCCCGGCGGGGAACAATCAGCCCCAGCATTTT,TRBV10-3,TRBJ1-5,.,few